Each of the 3 T cell receptor beta chains below was sequenced from the same sample in a study of blood T cells in healthy people across ages. Then a second PCR, running about 6 to 11 cycles, was carried out with a sample-barcoded 5' primer and a J-beta primer mix. In TCRdb, the 5' RACE reads were re-called with MiXCR into one record per CDR3 protein. The table includes around 850,000 distinct CDR3 sequences, roughly 40% detected once. The material sequenced was blood. All receptors derive from a man aged 18 to 29 in good health.

This clonotype has at least ten counts. J is TRBJ2-7 and V is TRBV29-1; 8 bases fit TRBD2. V shed 4 bases and J 2 bases; nucleotides not matched to a gene: 1. Germline-derived CDR1 and CDR2 are SQVTM and ANQGSEA. The CDR3 length is 12 residues. The CDR3 is CSVGRGAYEQYF. CDR3 nucleotides: TGCAGCGTTGGGCGGGGGGCCTACGAGCAGTACTTC.

V gene TRBV6-2 or TRBV6-3 combines with J gene TRBJ2-3; the D gene is possibly TRBD2 (6 bases). V was trimmed by 9 bases and J by 13 bases, leaving 17 bases between them. The germline V gene has CDR1 MNHEY and CDR2 SVGEGT. CDR3 size: 11 residues. The CDR3 nucleotides read TGTGCCAGTAACCGGGCTAGCGAGGAGTATTTT. This gives the protein CASNRASEEYF.

The V and J genes are TRBV27 and TRBJ1-4; no reliable D call. V was shortened by 2 bases and J by 0 bases, with 7 bases between the two germline ends. Germline V gene sequence: CDR1 MNHEY, CDR2 SMNVEV (reference sequence). The CDR3 totals 15 residues. The CDR3 nucleotides read TGTGCCAGCAGTTTAATCCTAGCAACTAATGAAAAACTGTTTTTT. It translates to CASSLILATNEKLFF.